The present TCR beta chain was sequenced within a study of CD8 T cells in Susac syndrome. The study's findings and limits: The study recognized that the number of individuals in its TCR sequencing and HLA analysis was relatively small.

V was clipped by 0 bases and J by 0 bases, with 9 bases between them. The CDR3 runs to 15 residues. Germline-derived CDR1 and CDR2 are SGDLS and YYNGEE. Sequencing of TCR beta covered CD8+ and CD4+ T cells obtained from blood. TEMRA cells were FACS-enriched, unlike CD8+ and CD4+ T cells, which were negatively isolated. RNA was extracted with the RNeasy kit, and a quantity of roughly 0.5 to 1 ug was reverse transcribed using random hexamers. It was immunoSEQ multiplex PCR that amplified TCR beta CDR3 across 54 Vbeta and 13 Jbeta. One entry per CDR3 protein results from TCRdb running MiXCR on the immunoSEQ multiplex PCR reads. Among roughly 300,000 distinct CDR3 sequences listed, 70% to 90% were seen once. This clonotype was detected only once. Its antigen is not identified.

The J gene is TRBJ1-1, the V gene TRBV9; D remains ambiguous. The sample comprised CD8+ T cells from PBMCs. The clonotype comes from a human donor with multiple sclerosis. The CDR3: CASSVEQRMNTEAFF. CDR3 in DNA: TGTGCCAGCAGCGTAGAACAGAGAATGAACACTGAAGCTTTCTTT.